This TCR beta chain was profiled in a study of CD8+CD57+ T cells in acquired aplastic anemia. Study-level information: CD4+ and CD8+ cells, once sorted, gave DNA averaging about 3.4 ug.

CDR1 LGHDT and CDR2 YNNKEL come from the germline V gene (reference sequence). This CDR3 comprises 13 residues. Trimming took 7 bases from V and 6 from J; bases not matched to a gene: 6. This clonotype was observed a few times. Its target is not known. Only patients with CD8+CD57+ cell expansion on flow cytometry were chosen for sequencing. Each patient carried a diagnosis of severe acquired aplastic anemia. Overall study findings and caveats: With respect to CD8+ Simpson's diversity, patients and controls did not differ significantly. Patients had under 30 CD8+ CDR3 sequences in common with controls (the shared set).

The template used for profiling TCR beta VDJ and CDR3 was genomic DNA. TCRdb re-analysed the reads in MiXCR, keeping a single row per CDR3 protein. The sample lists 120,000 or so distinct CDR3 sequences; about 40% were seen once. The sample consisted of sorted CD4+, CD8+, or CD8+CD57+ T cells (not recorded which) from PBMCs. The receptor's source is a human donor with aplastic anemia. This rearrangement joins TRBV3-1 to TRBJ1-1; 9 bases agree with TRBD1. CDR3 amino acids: CASKRQGVSEAFF. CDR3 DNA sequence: TGTGCCAGCAAGAGACAGGGGGTTTCTGAAGCTTTCTTT.